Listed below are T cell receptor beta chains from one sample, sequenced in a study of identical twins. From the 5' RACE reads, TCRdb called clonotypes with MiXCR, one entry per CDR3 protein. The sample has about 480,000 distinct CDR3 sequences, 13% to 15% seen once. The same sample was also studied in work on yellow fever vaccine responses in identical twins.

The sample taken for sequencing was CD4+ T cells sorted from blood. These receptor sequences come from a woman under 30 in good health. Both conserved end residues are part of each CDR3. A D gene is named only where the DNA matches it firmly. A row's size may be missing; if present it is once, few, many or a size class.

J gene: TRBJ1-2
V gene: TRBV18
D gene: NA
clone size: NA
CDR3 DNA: TGTGCCAGCTCACGAGGACAGAACTATGGCTACACCTTC
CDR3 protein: CASSRGQNYGYTF

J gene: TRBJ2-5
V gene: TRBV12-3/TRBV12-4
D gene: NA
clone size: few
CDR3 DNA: TGTGCCAGCAGCCGAGGGGGGACAAAAGAGACCCAGTACTTC
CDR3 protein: CASSRGGTKETQYF

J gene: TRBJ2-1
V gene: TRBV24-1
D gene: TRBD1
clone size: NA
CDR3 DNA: TGTGCCGCCGAGACGGGACAGGGGAATGAGCAGTTCTTC
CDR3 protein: CAAETGQGNEQFF

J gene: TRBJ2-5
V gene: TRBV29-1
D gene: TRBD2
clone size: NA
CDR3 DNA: TGCAGCGTGAGTCGACTAGCGGGAGTGGAGACCCAGTACTTC
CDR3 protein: CSVSRLAGVETQYF

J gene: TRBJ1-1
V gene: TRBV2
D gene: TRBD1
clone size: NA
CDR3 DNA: TGTGCCAGCAGTCAAAATATACAGGGGGCGGATGCTTTCTTT
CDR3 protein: CASSQNIQGADAFF

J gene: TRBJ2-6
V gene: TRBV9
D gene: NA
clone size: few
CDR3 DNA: TGTGCCAGCAGCGTAGGTCCTGTCCCTACCTCTATCGGCTCTGGGGCCAACGTCCTGACTTTC
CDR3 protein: CASSVGPVPTSIGSGANVLTF

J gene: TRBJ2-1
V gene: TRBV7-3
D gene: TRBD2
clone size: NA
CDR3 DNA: TGTGCCAGCAGCTTAAGCAACCAGCGGGGGGGAAATGAGCAGTTCTTC
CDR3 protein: CASSLSNQRGGNEQFF

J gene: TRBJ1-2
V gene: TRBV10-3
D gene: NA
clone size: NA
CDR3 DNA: TGTGCCATCAGCCCGACAGAGGCTCACGGCTACACCTTC
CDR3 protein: CAISPTEAHGYTF

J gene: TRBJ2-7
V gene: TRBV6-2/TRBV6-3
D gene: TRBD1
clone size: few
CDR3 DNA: TGTGCCAACGGACAGGGCCCGGGAGAGCAGTACTTC
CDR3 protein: CANGQGPGEQYF

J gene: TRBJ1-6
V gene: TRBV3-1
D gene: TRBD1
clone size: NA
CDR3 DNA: TGTGCCAGCAGCCAAGAGACAGGGGGAAATTCACCCCTCCACTTT
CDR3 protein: CASSQETGGNSPLHF

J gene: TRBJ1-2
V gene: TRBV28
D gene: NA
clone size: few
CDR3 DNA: TGTGCCAGCACCCACACCCAAGCCTGGGACAACACCTTC
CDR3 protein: CASTHTQAWDNTF

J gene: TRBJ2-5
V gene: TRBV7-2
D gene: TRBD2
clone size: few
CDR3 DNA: TGTGCCAGCAGTCAGAGCGGGAGCGTAGAGACCCAGTACTTC
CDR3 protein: CASSQSGSVETQYF

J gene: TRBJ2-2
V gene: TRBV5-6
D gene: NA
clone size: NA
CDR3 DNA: TGTGCCAGCAGCTTGTGGCTGGGGGCTTCGAACACCGGGGAGCTGTTTTTT
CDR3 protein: CASSLWLGASNTGELFF

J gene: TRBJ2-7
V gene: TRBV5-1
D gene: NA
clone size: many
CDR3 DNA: TGTGCCAGCAGTTTAGACAGGGAGCAGTACTTC
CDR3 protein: CASSLDREQYF

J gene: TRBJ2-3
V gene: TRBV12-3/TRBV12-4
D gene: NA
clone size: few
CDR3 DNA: TGTGCCAGCAGCCGCGACCCAGATACGCAGTATTTT
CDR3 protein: CASSRDPDTQYF

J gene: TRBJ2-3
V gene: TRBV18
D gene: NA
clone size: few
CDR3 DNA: TGTGCCAGCTCACCACTACCGGGACTTAACACAGATACGCAGTATTTT
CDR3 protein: CASSPLPGLNTDTQYF

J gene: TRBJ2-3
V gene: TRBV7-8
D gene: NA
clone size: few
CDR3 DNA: TGTGCCAGCAGCTTTCTCTGGGGGCCCGACACAGATACGCAGTATTTT
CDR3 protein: CASSFLWGPDTDTQYF

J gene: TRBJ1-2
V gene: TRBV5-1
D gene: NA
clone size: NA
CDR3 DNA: TGCGCCAGCAGCTTGGGGGGTACCTATGGCTACACCTTC
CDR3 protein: CASSLGGTYGYTF

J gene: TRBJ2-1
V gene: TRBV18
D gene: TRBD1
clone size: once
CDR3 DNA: TGTGCCAGCTCCGCCGGGACAGGGTTTGATGAGCAGTTCTTC
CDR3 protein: CASSAGTGFDEQFF

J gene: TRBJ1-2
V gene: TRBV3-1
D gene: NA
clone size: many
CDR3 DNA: TGTGCCAGCAGCCAAGTTGAAGGTCGAGGCTACACCTTC
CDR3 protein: CASSQVEGRGYTF

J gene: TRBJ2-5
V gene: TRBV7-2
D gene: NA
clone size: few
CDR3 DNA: TGTGCCAGCAGCTTAGAAGGAGGGGTTTGGGAAGAGACCCAGTACTTC
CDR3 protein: CASSLEGGVWEETQYF

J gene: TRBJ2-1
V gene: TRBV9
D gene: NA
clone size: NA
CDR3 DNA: TGTGCCAGCAGCGTAGTAGGTGGTTTTGGGAAACCGAGCTCCTACAATGAGCAGTTCTTC
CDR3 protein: CASSVVGGFGKPSSYNEQFF

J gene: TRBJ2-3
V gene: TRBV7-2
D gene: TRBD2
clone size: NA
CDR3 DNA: TGTGCCAGCAGCTTATTAGGACTAGCATTGCCAGATACGCAGTATTTT
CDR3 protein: CASSLLGLALPDTQYF

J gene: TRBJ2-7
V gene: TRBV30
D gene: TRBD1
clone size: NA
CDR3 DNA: TGTGCCTGGAGTGTACGACAGGGGTACGAGCAGTACTTC
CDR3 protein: CAWSVRQGYEQYF

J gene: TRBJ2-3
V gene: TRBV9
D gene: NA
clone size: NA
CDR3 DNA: TGTGCCAGCAGCGTAGGCTCGGAGGGGCTAGCGCAGTATTTT
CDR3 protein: CASSVGSEGLAQYF

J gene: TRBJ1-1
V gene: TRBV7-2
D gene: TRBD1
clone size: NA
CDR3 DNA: TGTGCCAGCAGCCCCCGACAGGGAATGAACACTGAAGCTTTCTTT
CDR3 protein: CASSPRQGMNTEAFF

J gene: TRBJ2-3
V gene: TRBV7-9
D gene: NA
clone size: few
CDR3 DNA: TGTGCCAGCAGCAAACCCGTCCAGGATAGGAAAGATACGCAGTATTTT
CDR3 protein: CASSKPVQDRKDTQYF

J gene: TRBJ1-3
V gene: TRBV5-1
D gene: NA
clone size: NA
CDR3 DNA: TGCGCCAGCAGCCGGAACTCTGGAAACACCATATATTTT
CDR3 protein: CASSRNSGNTIYF

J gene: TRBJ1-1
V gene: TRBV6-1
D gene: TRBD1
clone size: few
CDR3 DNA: TGTGCCAGCAGACCCGGGACAGGGATTCCGAACACTGAAGCTTTCTTT
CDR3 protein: CASRPGTGIPNTEAFF

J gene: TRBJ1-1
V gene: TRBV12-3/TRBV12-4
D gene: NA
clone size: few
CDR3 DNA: TGTGCCAGCAGACGACGGACAGACAACACTGAAGCTTTCTTT
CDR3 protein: CASRRRTDNTEAFF

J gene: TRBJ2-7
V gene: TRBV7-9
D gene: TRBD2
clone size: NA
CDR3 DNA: TGTGCCAGCAGCCGAGGACTAGCGGGGACGTCCTACGAGCAGTACTTC
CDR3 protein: CASSRGLAGTSYEQYF

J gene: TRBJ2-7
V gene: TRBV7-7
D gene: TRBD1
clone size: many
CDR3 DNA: TGTGCTAGCAGCCGGGACAGCGGCTACGAGCAGTACTTC
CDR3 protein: CASSRDSGYEQYF

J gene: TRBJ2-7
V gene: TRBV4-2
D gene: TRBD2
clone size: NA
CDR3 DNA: TGTGCCAGCAGCCAACTTCTAGCGGGAGGGCCTTACGAGCAGTACTTC
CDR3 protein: CASSQLLAGGPYEQYF

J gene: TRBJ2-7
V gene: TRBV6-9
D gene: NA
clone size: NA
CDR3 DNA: TGTGCCAGCAGTTCTTGGGGGCAGGAGCAGTACTTC
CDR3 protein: CASSSWGQEQYF

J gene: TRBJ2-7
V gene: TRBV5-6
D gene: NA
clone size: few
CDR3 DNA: TGTGCCAGCTCCCGGTTAACCATGAGGGGTTACGAGCAGTACTTC
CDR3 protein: CASSRLTMRGYEQYF

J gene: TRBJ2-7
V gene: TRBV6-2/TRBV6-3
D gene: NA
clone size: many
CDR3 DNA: TGTGCCAGCAGCCCACATCTCTACGAGCAGTACTTC
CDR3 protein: CASSPHLYEQYF

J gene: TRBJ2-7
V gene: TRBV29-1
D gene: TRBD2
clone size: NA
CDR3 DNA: TGCAGCGTTGTTCTAGCGGTGAGCTCCTACGAGCAGTACTTC
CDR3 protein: CSVVLAVSSYEQYF

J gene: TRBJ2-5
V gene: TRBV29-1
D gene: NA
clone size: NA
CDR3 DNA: TGCAGCGTAAACAAGGTCGCGGAGACCCAGTACTTC
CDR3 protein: CSVNKVAETQYF

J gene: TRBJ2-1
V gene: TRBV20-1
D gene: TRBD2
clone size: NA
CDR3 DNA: TGCAGTGCCGCGGGACTAGCGGGGGGGATTGATGAGCAGTTCTTC
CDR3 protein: CSAAGLAGGIDEQFF

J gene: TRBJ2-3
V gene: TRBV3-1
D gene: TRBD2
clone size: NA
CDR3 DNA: TGTGCCAGCAGCCAAGACTCCCCTAGCGGGGAGCAGTATTTT
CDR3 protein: CASSQDSPSGEQYF

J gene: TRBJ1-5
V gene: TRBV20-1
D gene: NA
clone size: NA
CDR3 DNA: TGCAGTGCTAGAGATCCAGGGATTAGCAATCAGCCCCAGCATTTT
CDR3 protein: CSARDPGISNQPQHF

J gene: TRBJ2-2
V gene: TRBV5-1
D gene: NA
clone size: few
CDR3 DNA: TGCGCCAGCACCCCGGGGACGAACACCGGGGAGCTGTTTTTT
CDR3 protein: CASTPGTNTGELFF

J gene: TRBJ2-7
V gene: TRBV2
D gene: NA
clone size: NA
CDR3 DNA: TGTGCCAGCAGTGAAGCGGGACCCTGGGAGCAGTACTTC
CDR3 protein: CASSEAGPWEQYF